This entry features one T cell receptor (beta chain) sequence. This record comes from a study of CD4 T cells in relation to SARS-CoV-2 and coronaviruses. V was pared by 4 bases and J by 0 bases, with 9 bases of the junction left unmatched. Germline V gene sequence: CDR1 MGHRA, CDR2 YSYEKL. This CDR3 comprises 18 residues. The data were produced by immunoSEQ multiplex PCR, yet TCRdb's version contains in-frame clones alone and is incomplete. The table includes about 64,000 clones, less than 95% detected once. CD4+ T cells from unexposed donors were obtained before the COVID-19 pandemic (2011-2018). This TCR was sampled from a human donor in good health. The specimen was naive CD4+ T cells from PBMCs. The subset: naive CD4+ T cells isolated by negative enrichment. The rearrangement joins TRBV4-1 to TRBJ1-6; 7 nucleotides line up with TRBD1. Here the CDR3 DNA reads TGCGCCAGCAGCCGGGGACAGTCCCCGAGCTCCTATAATTCACCCCTCCACTTT. Its translation is CASSRGQSPSSYNSPLHF.